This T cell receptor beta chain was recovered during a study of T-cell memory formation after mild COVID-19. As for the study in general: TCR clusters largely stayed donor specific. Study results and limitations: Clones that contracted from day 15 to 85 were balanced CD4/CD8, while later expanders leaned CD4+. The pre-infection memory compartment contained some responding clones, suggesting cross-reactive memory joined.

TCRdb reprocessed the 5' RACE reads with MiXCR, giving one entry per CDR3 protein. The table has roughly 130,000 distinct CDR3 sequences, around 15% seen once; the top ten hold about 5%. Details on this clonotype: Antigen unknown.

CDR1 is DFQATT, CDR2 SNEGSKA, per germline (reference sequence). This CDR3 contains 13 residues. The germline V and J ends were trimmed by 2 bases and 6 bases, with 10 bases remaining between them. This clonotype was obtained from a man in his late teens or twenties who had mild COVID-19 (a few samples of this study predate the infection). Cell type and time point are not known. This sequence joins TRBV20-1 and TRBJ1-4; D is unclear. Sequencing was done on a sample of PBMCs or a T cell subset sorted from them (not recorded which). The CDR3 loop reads CSARRAVHEKLFF. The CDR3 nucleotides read TGCAGTGCTAGACGGGCGGTCCATGAAAAACTGTTTTTT.